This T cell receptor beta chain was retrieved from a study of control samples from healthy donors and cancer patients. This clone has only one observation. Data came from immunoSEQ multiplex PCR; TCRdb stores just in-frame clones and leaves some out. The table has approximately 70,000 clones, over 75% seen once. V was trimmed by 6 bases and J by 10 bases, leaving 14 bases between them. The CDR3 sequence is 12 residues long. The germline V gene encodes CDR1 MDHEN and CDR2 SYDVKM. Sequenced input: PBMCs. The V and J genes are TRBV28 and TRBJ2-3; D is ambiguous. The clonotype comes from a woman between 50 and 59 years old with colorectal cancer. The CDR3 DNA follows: TGTGCCAGCAGCATACAAGACTTGGCGCAGTATTTT. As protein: CASSIQDLAQYF.